The 2 T cell receptor beta chains listed next were all sequenced from one sample in a study of cytomegalovirus exposure and HLA in healthy donors. The PCR employed 60 Vbeta primers together with 13 Jbeta primers. Method: immunoSEQ multiplex PCR; TCRdb's copy keeps in-frame clones and lacks some. The repertoire holds over 75,000 clones, with 65% to 80% as singletons. Source material: PBMCs. These receptors were taken from a middle-aged man in good health and CMV-seropositive.

The gene calls are TRBV11-3 and TRBJ2-1; the D is unclear. The germline V gene has CDR1 SGHNT and CDR2 YENEEA. Deletions cut 5 bases from V and 0 bases from J, with 17 bases between. This CDR3 contains 17 residues. CDR3 DNA sequence: TGTGCCAGCAGCGCCATCAAATGCCTAAGCTCCTACAATGAGCAGTTCTTC. This translates into CASSAIKCLSSYNEQFF.

This clone was counted only a few times. The V call is TRBV11-3, the J call TRBJ2-3; D perhaps matches TRBD1 (6 bases). Trimming took 5 bases from V and 1 from J, leaving 10 bases between them. Germline V gene sequence: CDR1 SGHNT, CDR2 YENEEA. This CDR3 contains 14 residues. CDR3 loop: CASSPGQGTDTQYF. CDR3 coding DNA: TGTGCCAGCAGCCCGGGACAAGGCACAGATACGCAGTATTTT.